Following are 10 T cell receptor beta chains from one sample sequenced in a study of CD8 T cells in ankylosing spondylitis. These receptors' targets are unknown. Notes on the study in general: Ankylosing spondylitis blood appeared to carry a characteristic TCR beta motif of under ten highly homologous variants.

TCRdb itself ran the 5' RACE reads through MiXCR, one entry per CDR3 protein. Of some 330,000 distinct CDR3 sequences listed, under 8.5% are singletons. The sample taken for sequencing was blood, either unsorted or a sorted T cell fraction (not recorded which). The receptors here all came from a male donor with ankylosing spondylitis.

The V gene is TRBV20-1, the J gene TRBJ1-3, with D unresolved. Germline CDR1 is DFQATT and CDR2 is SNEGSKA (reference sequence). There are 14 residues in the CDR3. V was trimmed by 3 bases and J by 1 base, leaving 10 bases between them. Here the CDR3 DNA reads TGCAGTGCTAGGCGACTTAGGTCTGGAAACACCATATATTTT. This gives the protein CSARRLRSGNTIYF.

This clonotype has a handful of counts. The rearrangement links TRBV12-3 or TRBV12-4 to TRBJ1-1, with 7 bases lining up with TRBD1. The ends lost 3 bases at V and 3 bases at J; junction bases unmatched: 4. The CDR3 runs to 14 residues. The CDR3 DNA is TGTGCCAGCAGTTTTCAGGGGGGGGACACTGAAGCTTTCTTT. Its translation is CASSFQGGDTEAFF.

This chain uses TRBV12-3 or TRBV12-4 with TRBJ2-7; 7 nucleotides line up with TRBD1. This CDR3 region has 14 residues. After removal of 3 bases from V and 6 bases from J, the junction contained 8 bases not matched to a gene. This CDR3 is CASSLVGQGVEQYF. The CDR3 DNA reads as TGTGCCAGCAGTTTGGTGGGCCAGGGGGTCGAGCAGTACTTC.

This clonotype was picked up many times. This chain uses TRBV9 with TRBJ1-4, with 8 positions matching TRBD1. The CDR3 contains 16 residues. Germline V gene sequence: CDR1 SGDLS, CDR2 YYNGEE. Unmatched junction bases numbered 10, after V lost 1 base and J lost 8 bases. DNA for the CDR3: TGTGCCAGCAGCGTAACAGGACAGGGTTGGAGGGAAAAACTGTTTTTT. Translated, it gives CASSVTGQGWREKLFF.

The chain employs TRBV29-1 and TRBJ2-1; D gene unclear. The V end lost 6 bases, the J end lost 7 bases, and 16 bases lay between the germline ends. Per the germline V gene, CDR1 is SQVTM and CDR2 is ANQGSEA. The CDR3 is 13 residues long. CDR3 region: CSVSPLAANEQFF. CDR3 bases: TGCAGCGTCTCCCCTTTGGCGGCAAATGAGCAGTTCTTC.

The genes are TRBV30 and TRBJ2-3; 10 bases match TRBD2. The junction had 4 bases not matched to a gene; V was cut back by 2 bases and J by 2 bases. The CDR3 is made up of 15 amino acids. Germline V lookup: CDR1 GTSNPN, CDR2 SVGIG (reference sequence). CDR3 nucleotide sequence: TGTGCCTGGAGTCGGACTAGCGGTAACACAGATACGCAGTATTTT. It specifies CAWSRTSGNTDTQYF.

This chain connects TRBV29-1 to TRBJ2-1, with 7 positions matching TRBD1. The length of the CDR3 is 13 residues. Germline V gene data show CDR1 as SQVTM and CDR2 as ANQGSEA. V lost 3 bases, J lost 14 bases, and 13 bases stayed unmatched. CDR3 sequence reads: CSVDGQGVPQEFF. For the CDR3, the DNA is TGCAGCGTTGATGGCCAGGGGGTACCTCAGGAGTTCTTC.

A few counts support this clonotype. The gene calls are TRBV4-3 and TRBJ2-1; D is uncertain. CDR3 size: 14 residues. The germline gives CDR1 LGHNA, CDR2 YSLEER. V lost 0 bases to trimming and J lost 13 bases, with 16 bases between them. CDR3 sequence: CASSQDFQGRIQFF. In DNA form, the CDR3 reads TGCGCCAGCAGCCAAGACTTCCAAGGACGGATCCAGTTCTTC.

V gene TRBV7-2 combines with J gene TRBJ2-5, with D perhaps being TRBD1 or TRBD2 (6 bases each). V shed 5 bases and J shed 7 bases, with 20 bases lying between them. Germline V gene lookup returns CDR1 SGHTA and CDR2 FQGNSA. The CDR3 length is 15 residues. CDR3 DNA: TGTGCCAGCAGCATAGGGGGGACCGTACCGGGGACCCAGTACTTC. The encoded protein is CASSIGGTVPGTQYF.

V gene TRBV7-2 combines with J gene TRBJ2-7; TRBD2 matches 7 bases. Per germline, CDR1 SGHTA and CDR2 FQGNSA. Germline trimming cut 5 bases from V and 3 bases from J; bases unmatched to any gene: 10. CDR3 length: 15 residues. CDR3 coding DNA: TGTGCCAGCAGCGAGGTGGGCGGGAGTCTCTACGAGCAGTACTTC. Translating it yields CASSEVGGSLYEQYF.